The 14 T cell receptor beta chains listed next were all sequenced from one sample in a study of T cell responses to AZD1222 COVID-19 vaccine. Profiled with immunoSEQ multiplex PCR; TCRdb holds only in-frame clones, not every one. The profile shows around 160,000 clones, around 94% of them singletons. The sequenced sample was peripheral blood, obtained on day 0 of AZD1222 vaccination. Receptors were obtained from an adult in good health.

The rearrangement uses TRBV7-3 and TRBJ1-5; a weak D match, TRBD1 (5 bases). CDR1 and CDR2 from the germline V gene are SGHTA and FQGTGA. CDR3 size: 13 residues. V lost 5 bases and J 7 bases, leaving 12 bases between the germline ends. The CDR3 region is CASSPQGGQPQHF. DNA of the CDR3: TGTGCCAGCAGCCCCCAGGGCGGGCAGCCCCAGCATTTT.

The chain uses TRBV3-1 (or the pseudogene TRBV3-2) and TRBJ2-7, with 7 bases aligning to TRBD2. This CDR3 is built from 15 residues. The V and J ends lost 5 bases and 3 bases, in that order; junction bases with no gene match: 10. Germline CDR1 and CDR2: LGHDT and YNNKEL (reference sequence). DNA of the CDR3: TGTGCCAGCAGCGATGAACTAGCGTCCGGCTACGAGCAGTACTTC. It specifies CASSDELASGYEQYF.

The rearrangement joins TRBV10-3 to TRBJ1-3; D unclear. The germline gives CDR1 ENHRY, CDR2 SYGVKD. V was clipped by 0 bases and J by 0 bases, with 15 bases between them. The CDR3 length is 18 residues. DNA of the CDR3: TGTGCCATCAGTGAGTCAGAACGCAGTCGTTACTCTGGAAACACCATATATTTT. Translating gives CAISESERSRYSGNTIYF.

CDR3 region: CASIRGDRQFF. CDR3 nucleotide sequence: TGCGCCAGCATCCGGGGGGACCGGCAGTTCTTC. This sequence joins TRBV10-2 and TRBJ2-1; the match to TRBD2 covers 7 bases. The V segment lost 7 bases and the J segment 12 bases; nucleotides outside the gene matches: 6. The germline CDR1 and CDR2 sequences are WSHSY and SAAADI. The CDR3 has 11 residues.

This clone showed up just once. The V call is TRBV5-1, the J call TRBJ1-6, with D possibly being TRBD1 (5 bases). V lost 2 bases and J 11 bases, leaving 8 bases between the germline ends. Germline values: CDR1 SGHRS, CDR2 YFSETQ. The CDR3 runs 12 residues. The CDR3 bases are TGCGCCAGCAGCTTATTGGGGGCACCCCTCCACTTT. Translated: CASSLLGAPLHF.

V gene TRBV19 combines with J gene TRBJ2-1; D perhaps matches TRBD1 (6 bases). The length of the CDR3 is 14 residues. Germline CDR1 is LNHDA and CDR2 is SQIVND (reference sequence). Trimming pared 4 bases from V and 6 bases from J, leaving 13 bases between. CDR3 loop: CASSTGHNSNEQFF. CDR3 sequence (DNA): TGTGCCAGTAGTACGGGACACAATTCCAATGAGCAGTTCTTC.

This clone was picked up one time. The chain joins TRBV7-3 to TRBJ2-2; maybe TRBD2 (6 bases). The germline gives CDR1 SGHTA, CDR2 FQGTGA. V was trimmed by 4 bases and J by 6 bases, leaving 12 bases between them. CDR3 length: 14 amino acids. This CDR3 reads CASSSGGGAGELFF. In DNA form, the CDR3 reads TGTGCCAGCAGCTCCGGGGGTGGGGCCGGGGAGCTGTTTTTT.

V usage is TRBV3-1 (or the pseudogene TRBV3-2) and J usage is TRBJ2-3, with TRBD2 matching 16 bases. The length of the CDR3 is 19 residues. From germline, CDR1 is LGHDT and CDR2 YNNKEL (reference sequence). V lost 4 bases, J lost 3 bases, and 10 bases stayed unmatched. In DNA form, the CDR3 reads TGTGCCAGCAGCCGCCGTCCCGGGACTAGCGGGAGGGAAACAGATACGCAGTATTTT. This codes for CASSRRPGTSGRETDTQYF.

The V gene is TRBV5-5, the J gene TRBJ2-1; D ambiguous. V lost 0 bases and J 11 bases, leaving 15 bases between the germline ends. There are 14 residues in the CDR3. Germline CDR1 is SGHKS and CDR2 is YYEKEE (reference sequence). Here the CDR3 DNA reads TGTGCCAGCAGCTTGGTGAGCGCGGTCCCCCAGCAGTTCTTC. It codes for CASSLVSAVPQQFF.

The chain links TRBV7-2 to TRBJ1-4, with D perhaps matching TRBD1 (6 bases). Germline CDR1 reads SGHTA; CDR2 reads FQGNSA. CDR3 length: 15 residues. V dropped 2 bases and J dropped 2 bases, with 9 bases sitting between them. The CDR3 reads CASSLWRGTNEKLFF. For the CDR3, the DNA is TGTGCCAGCAGCTTATGGAGGGGGACTAATGAAAAACTGTTTTTT. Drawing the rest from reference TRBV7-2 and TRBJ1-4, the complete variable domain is GAGVSQSPSNKVTEKGKDVELRCDPISGHTALYWYRQSLGQGLEFLIYFQGNSAPDKSGLPSDRFSAERTGGSVSTLTIQRTQQEDSAVYLCASSLWRGTNEKLFFGSGTQLSVL.

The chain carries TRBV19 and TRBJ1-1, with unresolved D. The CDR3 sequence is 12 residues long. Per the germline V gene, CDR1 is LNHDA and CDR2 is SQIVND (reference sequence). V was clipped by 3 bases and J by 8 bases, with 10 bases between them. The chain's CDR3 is CASSIGRREAFF. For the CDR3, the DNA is TGTGCCAGTAGTATCGGAAGGAGAGAAGCTTTCTTT.

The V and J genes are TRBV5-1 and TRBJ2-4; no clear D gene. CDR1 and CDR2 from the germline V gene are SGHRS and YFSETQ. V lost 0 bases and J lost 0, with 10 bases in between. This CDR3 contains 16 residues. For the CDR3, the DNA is TGCGCCAGCAGCTTGGGGCAGACCTTAGCCAAAAACATTCAGTACTTC. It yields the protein CASSLGQTLAKNIQYF.

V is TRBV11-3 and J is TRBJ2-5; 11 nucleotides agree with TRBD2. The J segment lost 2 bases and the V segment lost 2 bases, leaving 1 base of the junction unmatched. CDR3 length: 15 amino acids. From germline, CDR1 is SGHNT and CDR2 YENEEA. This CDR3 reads CASSLTSGRQETQYF. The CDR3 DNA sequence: TGTGCCAGCAGCTTAACTAGCGGGAGACAAGAGACCCAGTACTTC.

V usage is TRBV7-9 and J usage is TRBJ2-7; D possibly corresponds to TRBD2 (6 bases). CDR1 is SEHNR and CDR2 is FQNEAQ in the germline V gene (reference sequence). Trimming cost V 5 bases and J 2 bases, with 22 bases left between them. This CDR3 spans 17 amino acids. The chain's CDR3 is CASSLKLSSSGAYEQYF. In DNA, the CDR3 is TGTGCCAGCAGCCTTAAGCTTTCGAGTAGCGGAGCCTACGAGCAGTACTTC.